This TCR beta chain was sequenced during a study of T cell responses to AZD1222 COVID-19 vaccine. Regarding this clone: Antigen unknown.

Libraries were prepared by immunoSEQ multiplex PCR; TCRdb keeps only in-frame clonotypes and omits some of them. This sample has 150,000 to 160,000 clones, with around nine tenths found just once. V trimming: 3 bases; J trimming: 5 bases; junction bases outside the gene matches: 7. The CDR3 is 15 amino acids. Germline CDR1 and CDR2: LNHDA and SQIVND (reference sequence). Study-level findings and limits: Just a handful of AZD1222 recipients were seropositive at baseline.

Sequenced here: peripheral blood, sampled on day 0 of AZD1222 vaccination. The rearrangement joins TRBV19 to TRBJ1-2; TRBD1 agrees at 9 bases. The sequence was collected from an adult in good health. The CDR3 here is CASSIDRDRVYGYTF. The CDR3 DNA reads as TGTGCCAGTAGTATCGACCGGGACAGGGTTTATGGCTACACCTTC.